Listed below are T cell receptor beta chains from one sample, sequenced in a study of T-cell memory formation after mild COVID-19. TCRdb processed the 5' RACE reads anew with MiXCR; each CDR3 protein has one entry. This table has nearly 250,000 distinct CDR3 sequences, approximately 15% appearing once. The sequenced material came from PBMCs or a T cell subset sorted from them (not recorded which). These receptors came from an adult woman who had mild COVID-19 (a few samples of this study predate the infection). Cell type and time point are not known. Both conserved end residues are part of each CDR3. The D gene is left open where the match is weak. Only some rows state a clone size, as once, few, many or a class for expanded clones.

cdr3_nt cdr3_aa v_call clone_size j_call d_call
TGCGCCAGCAGTTCTCGGGACAGCTCTTATTCACCCCTCCACTTT CASSSRDSSYSPLHF TRBV5-1 NA TRBJ1-6 TRBD1
TGTGCCAGCAGCTTTGGAGGGTCCAGGGCGGGGGATGAGCAGTTCTTC CASSFGGSRAGDEQFF TRBV7-9 few TRBJ2-1 TRBD2
TGTGCCAGTAGTATTCACGAGAGTTTGGGGCTCACAGATACGCAGTATTTT CASSIHESLGLTDTQYF TRBV19 NA TRBJ2-3 NA
TGCGCCAGCAGCCAAGCAGGGGGCGGTGGGGCCAACGTCCTGACTTTC CASSQAGGGGANVLTF TRBV4-3 few TRBJ2-6 TRBD1
TGTGCCAGCAGCCCAGACTTTTGGAACGAGCAGTACTTC CASSPDFWNEQYF TRBV7-8 NA TRBJ2-7 NA
TGTGCCAGCAGCCAAGCCCTCCGGGACAGTTTTCCTGAAGCTTTCTTT CASSQALRDSFPEAFF TRBV3-1 few TRBJ1-1 TRBD1
TGTGCCAGCAGAAGAGGGAGGGCGGGTGCCTCAGATACGCAGTATTTT CASRRGRAGASDTQYF TRBV27 few TRBJ2-3 TRBD2
TGTGCCAGCAGCCAGACCTCGGGAGGACCGAACACCGGGGAGCTGTTTTTT CASSQTSGGPNTGELFF TRBV4-2 NA TRBJ2-2 TRBD2
TGTGCCAGCAGTTTGGGACAGGGGACCGAGAACACTGAAGCTTTCTTT CASSLGQGTENTEAFF TRBV27 NA TRBJ1-1 TRBD1
TGTGCCAGCAGCTCCCCCCGGGACAGGGGGTATGGCTACACCTTC CASSSPRDRGYGYTF TRBV7-2 NA TRBJ1-2 TRBD1
TGTGCCAGCAGCCAAGTGGCAATTAGCGGGTCGGGCCATGAGCAGTTCTTC CASSQVAISGSGHEQFF TRBV3-1 NA TRBJ2-1 TRBD2
TGTGCCAGCAGACCCGGCGGGGGGGCCTACAATGAGCAGTTCTTC CASRPGGGAYNEQFF TRBV12-3/TRBV12-4 NA TRBJ2-1 TRBD2
TGCGCCAGCAGCTGGGGGACAGGGTGGGACAATGAGCAGTTCTTC CASSWGTGWDNEQFF TRBV5-1 NA TRBJ2-1 TRBD1
TGTGCCACCAGTGATTTGAGCCTAGCGGGGGGAGAGACCCAGTACTTC CATSDLSLAGGETQYF TRBV24-1 many TRBJ2-5 TRBD2
TGTGCCAGCAGCCAAGACAGGGCCCTGCTCAGGCAGTACTTC CASSQDRALLRQYF TRBV5-4 NA TRBJ2-7 TRBD1
TGTGCCGCCAGCCACCCGACCGAGGGGCGGGACTCCTACGAGCAGTACTTC CAASHPTEGRDSYEQYF TRBV12-3/TRBV12-4 NA TRBJ2-7 NA
TGCAGTGCTAGTCGGTACCAAGAGACCCAGTACTTC CSASRYQETQYF TRBV20-1 NA TRBJ2-5 NA
TGTGCCAGCAGGGCTGGACAGGACTACGAGCAGTACTTC CASRAGQDYEQYF TRBV12-3/TRBV12-4 NA TRBJ2-7 TRBD1
TGTGCCATCAGTGAGTTGGACAGCTATGGCTACACCTTC CAISELDSYGYTF TRBV10-3 few TRBJ1-2 NA
TGCAGTGCTAGGACGGGGCCCTACAGCTACACCTTC CSARTGPYSYTF TRBV20-1 few TRBJ1-2 NA
TGTGCCATCAGTGAAGGGCTAGACACAGATACGCAGTATTTT CAISEGLDTDTQYF TRBV10-3 NA TRBJ2-3 NA
TGTGCCAGCAGTGCGCATAGCGGGAGCTCCTACAATGAGCAGTTCTTC CASSAHSGSSYNEQFF TRBV6-5 few TRBJ2-1 TRBD2
TGCGCCAGCAGCTTGGGCGGGACTAGCGGTAACAATGAGCAGTTCTTC CASSLGGTSGNNEQFF TRBV5-1 NA TRBJ2-1 TRBD2
TGCAGTGCTAGAGCCCTATCGAACACCGGGGAGCTGTTTTTT CSARALSNTGELFF TRBV20-1 few TRBJ2-2 NA
TGTGCCATCAGGGCTGGAACTAGCGGGGTCCCTAGCACAGATACGCAGTATTTT CAIRAGTSGVPSTDTQYF TRBV10-3 NA TRBJ2-3 TRBD2
TGCAGTGCTCTCCGAGCGACTAGCCAGTATGAGCAGTTCTTC CSALRATSQYEQFF TRBV20-1 few TRBJ2-1 TRBD2
TGTGCCAGCAGCGCAAAAGGACAGGCGGCAGATACGCAGTATTTT CASSAKGQAADTQYF TRBV9 NA TRBJ2-3 TRBD1
TGTGCCAGCAGTTTCCAAAGCGAGCAGTACTTC CASSFQSEQYF TRBV6-2/TRBV6-3 few TRBJ2-7 NA
TGTGCCAGCAGCCCCCGGAGCGGGGTCAGCTCCTACAATGAGCAGTTCTTC CASSPRSGVSSYNEQFF TRBV12-3/TRBV12-4 many TRBJ2-1 TRBD2
TGCAGTGCTAGAGACAATGAGCAGTTCTTC CSARDNEQFF TRBV20-1 NA TRBJ2-1 NA
TGTGCCAGCAGCTTAGGCTACATGGCAGGCGGCCAAGAGACCCAGTACTTC CASSLGYMAGGQETQYF TRBV7-2 few TRBJ2-5 NA
TGTGCCAGCAGCTTAGATCGGAAGGACGGCGGGGTCGCTGGGGCCAACGTCCTGACTTTC CASSLDRKDGGVAGANVLTF TRBV7-6 NA TRBJ2-6 NA
TGTGCCAGCAACGAGCTAGCGGGACTCAATGAGCAGTTCTTC CASNELAGLNEQFF TRBV6-2/TRBV6-3 NA TRBJ2-1 TRBD2
TGCGCCAGCAGCTTGGATTGGGACACGGGTGGCTACACCTTC CASSLDWDTGGYTF TRBV5-1 NA TRBJ1-2 NA
TGTGCCAGCAGCCCGGGGGACGGAATCTTTAGAGGCTCCTACGAGCAGTACTTC CASSPGDGIFRGSYEQYF TRBV12-3/TRBV12-4 NA TRBJ2-7 NA
TGTGCCAGCAGTATGACAGGGGGGAACACTGAAGCTTTCTTT CASSMTGGNTEAFF TRBV6-2/TRBV6-3 few TRBJ1-1 TRBD1
TGTGCCAGCAGCGTAGTAGGGACAGGGGGCGCGAAACCTTTCTTT CASSVVGTGGAKPFF TRBV9 NA TRBJ1-1 TRBD1
TGTGCCAGCAGTAGACAGTCCAACACCGGGGAGCTGTTTTTT CASSRQSNTGELFF TRBV12-3/TRBV12-4 NA TRBJ2-2 NA
TGCAGTGCTAGAGATAATCGAGCTAACTATGGCTACACCTTC CSARDNRANYGYTF TRBV20-1 few TRBJ1-2 NA
TGTGCCAGCAGCTTAGTTCCGGGACTCTCTCTTGTGGAGCAGTTCTTC CASSLVPGLSLVEQFF TRBV7-2 NA TRBJ2-1 NA
TGTGCCAGCTCACCTTCACCGGGGGCTGAAGCTTTCTTT CASSPSPGAEAFF TRBV18 many TRBJ1-1 NA
TGTGCCAGCAGCTTAGGACAGGGGGTGTCCTATGGCTACACCTTC CASSLGQGVSYGYTF TRBV11-2 NA TRBJ1-2 TRBD1
TGCAGTGCTAGAAGGGGGACAGGTAACACTGAAGCTTTCTTT CSARRGTGNTEAFF TRBV20-1 few TRBJ1-1 TRBD1
TGTGCCAGCAGCTCACAGGGGGCGGGCACCGGGGAGCTGTTTTTT CASSSQGAGTGELFF TRBV6-1 NA TRBJ2-2 TRBD1
TGTGCCACCTCGGGACAGGGGGGAGATCAGCCCCAGCATTTT CATSGQGGDQPQHF TRBV2 NA TRBJ1-5 TRBD1
TGTGCCAGCAGTTTAGCGCGATTTGGACAGCGGGGGGACCAAGAGACCCAGTACTTC CASSLARFGQRGDQETQYF TRBV12-3/TRBV12-4 few TRBJ2-5 TRBD2
TGTGCCAGCAGCTTCCATAGCGGGACGAACACCGGGGAGCTGTTTTTT CASSFHSGTNTGELFF TRBV7-2 NA TRBJ2-2 TRBD2
TGTGCCAGCAGCGTCGGGACAACCACCTCCTACGAGCAGTACTTC CASSVGTTTSYEQYF TRBV9 few TRBJ2-7 NA
TGCAGTGTCTCAGTTGGGACGTACTATGGCTACACCTTC CSVSVGTYYGYTF TRBV20-1 NA TRBJ1-2 NA
TGCGCCAGCAGTCCCGACAGGGTTTCAGATACGCAGTATTTT CASSPDRVSDTQYF TRBV4-1 NA TRBJ2-3 TRBD1
TGTGCCAGCAGCCTTTTTGACGGGAGCACAGATACGCAGTATTTT CASSLFDGSTDTQYF TRBV7-3 NA TRBJ2-3 NA
TGTGCCAGCAGGGGGGCGCTTGAAGCTTTCTTT CASRGALEAFF TRBV3-1 many TRBJ1-1 NA
TGTGCCAGCAGTTACTCGGGACCCCGAGATGAAGCTTTCTTT CASSYSGPRDEAFF TRBV6-5 NA TRBJ1-1 NA
TGCGCCAGCAGCCAAGTGAAGGGACAGGGGTTTGAAAAACTGTTTTTT CASSQVKGQGFEKLFF TRBV4-3 few TRBJ1-4 TRBD1
TGTGCCAGCTCACGCCAGCGGGGGGCTGGAGAGACCCAGTACTTC CASSRQRGAGETQYF TRBV18 NA TRBJ2-5 TRBD2